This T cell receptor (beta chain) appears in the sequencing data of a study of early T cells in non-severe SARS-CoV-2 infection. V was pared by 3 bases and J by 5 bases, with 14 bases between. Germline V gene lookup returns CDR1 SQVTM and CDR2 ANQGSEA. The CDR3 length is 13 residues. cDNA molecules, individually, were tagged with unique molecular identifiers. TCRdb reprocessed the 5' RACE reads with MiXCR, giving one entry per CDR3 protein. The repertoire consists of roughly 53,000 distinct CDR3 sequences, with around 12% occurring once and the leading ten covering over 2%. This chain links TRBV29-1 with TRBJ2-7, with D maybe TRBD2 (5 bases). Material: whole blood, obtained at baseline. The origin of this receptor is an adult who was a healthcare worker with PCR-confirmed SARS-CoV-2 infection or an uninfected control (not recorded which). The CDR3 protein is CSVEDGKLNEQYF. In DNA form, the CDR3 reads TGCAGCGTTGAGGACGGGAAATTGAACGAGCAGTACTTC.